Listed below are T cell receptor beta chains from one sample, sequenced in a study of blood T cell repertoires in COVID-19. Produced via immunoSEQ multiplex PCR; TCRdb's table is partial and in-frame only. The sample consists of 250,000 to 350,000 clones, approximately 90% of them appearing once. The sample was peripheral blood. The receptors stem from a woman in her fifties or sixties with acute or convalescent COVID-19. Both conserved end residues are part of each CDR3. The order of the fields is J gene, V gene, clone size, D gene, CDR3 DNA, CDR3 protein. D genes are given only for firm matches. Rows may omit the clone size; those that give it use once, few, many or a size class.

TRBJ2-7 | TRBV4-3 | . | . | TGCGCCAGCAGCCAAGAAACGCAGGGGTTCTACGAGCAGTACTTC | CASSQETQGFYEQYF
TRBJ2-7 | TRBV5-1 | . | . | TGCGCCAGCAGCTTCTTTTCAGGTTCCTACGAGCAGTACTTC | CASSFFSGSYEQYF
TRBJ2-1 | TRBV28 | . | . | TGTGCCAGCAGCCTTCTGAGTGTCACCTACAATGAGCAGTTCTTC | CASSLLSVTYNEQFF
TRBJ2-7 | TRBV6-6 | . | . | TGTGCCAGCAGTCACTCGGGGGCAGATGAGCAGTACTTC | CASSHSGADEQYF
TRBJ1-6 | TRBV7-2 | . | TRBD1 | TGTGCCTGCCATGAGGGGGCTGGGTCACCCCTCCACTTT | CACHEGAGSPLHF
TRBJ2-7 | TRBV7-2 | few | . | TGTGCCAGCAGCTCCCAGGGCCCCTACGAGCAGTACTTC | CASSSQGPYEQYF
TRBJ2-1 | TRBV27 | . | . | TGTGCCAGCAGTTCCCGGGGAGGCCCTTACAATGAGCAGTTCTTC | CASSSRGGPYNEQFF
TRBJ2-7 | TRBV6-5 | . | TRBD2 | TGTGCCAGCTGGGTAGCGGGCGGCCGGCAGTACTTC | CASWVAGGRQYF
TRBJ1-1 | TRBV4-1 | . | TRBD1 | TGCGCCAGCAGCCCGGCCAACAGGGGAGGCCCCGAAGCTTTCTTT | CASSPANRGGPEAFF
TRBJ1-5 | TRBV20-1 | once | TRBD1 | TGCAGTGCTAGTCCGACAGGGGGCTGGAGCAATCAGCCCCAGCATTTT | CSASPTGGWSNQPQHF
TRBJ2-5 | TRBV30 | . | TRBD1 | TGTGCCTGGATCGGACAGGGTCCGACCCAGTACTTC | CAWIGQGPTQYF
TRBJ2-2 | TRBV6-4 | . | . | TGTGCCAGCAGCCGGACTGACAAAAACACCGGGGAGCTGTTTTTT | CASSRTDKNTGELFF
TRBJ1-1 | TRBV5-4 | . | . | TGTGCCAGCAGCTTGTTATCGACTGAAGCTTTCTTT | CASSLLSTEAFF
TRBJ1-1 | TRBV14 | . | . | TGTGCCAGCAGCCAAGATGGGGGGACCGGCAGCTATGGGATGGTCGGTGAAGCTTTCTTT | CASSQDGGTGSYGMVGEAFF
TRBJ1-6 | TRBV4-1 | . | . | TGCGCCAGCAGCCACCCAAGGGACGGGGGAGCTAATAATTCACCCCTCCACTTT | CASSHPRDGGANNSPLHF
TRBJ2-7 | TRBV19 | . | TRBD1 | TGTGCCAGTAGTCCAGAAGGGACAGGGGTCCCCTACGAGCAGTACTTC | CASSPEGTGVPYEQYF
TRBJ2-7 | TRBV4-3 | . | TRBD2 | TGCGCCAGCAGCCTCCGGTCGAGCGGGGGGGCGTCCTACGAGCAGTACTTC | CASSLRSSGGASYEQYF
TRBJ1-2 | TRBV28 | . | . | TGTGCCAGCCAAACGGGGGGGCGGTTTGGTGGCTACACCTTC | CASQTGGRFGGYTF
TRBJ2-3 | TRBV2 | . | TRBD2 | TGTGCCAGCAGTGCGGGGGGGCCGAACACAGATACGCAGTATTTT | CASSAGGPNTDTQYF
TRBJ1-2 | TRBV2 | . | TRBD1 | TGTGCCAGCAGTTCTCCGACAGGGGGCGGCTATGGCTACACCTTC | CASSSPTGGGYGYTF
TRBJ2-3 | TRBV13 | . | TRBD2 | TGTGCCAGCAGCTTATCTAGCGGGGGGAAGGATACGCAGTATTTT | CASSLSSGGKDTQYF
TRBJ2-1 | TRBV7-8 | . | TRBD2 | TGTGCCAGCAGCGGTGGACTAGACTACAATGAGCAGTTCTTC | CASSGGLDYNEQFF
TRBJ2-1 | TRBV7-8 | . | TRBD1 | TGTGCCAGCGAGGGACAGGACAATGAGCAGTTCTTC | CASEGQDNEQFF
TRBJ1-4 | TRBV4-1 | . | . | TGCGCCAGCAGCCAAGACTATTCCGGGACCGGGAGCGAAAAACTGTTTTTT | CASSQDYSGTGSEKLFF
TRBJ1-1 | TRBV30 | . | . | TGTGCCGGTTTCGGGGTGGTAAGAACTGAAGCTTTCTTT | CAGFGVVRTEAFF
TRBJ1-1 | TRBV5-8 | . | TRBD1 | TGTGCCAGCAGCACGGACAGGGACTGGATCACTGAAGCTTTCTTT | CASSTDRDWITEAFF
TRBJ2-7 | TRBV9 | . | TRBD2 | TGTGCCAGCAGCTACGGGACTAGCGGACTCTACGAGCAGTACTTC | CASSYGTSGLYEQYF
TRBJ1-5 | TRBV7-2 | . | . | TGTGCCAGCAGCTTCGAGGGTACGGGCAATCAGCCCCAGCATTTT | CASSFEGTGNQPQHF
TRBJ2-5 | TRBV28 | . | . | TGTGCCAGCAGTTTGGGGACATTGTACCAAGAGACCCAGTACTTC | CASSLGTLYQETQYF
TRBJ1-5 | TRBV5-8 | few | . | TGTGCCAGCAGCCAGGGCGGGGTTGGCAATCAGCCCCAGCATTTT | CASSQGGVGNQPQHF
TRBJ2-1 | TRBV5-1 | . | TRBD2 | TGCGCCAGCAGCTTTGGGACTAGCGGGGGAACATACAATGAGCAGTTCTTC | CASSFGTSGGTYNEQFF
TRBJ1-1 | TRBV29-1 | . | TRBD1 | TGCAGCGTTGAGAAGGGGGCTAGGAACACTGAAGCTTTCTTT | CSVEKGARNTEAFF
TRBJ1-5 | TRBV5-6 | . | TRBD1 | TGTGCCAGCAGCTTGTATAGGGGGACAGGGAATCAGCCCCAGCATTTT | CASSLYRGTGNQPQHF
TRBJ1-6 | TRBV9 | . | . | TGTGCCAGCAGCGTTGCGGGGTTACGGTCACCCCTCCACTTT | CASSVAGLRSPLHF
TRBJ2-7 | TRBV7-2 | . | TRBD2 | TGTGCCAGCAGCTTAAGGCGGGAGCCCTACGAGCAGTACTTC | CASSLRREPYEQYF
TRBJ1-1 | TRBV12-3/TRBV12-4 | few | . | TGTGCCAGCAGTCCCCTGGGAGGGTTCGGCGCTTTCTTT | CASSPLGGFGAFF
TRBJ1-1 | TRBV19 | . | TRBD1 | TGTGCCAGTAGTACTAAGGACAGGGGAAACACTGAAGCTTTCTTT | CASSTKDRGNTEAFF
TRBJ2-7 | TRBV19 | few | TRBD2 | TGTGCCAGTAAGGAAGGCGGGACGGGAGGCGAGCAGTACTTC | CASKEGGTGGEQYF
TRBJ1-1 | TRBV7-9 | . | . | TGTGCCAGCAGCCCTCAGGGCATGAACACTGAAGCTTTCTTT | CASSPQGMNTEAFF
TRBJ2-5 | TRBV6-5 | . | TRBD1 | TGTGCCAGCAGACCCCGACAGGGGGCTATAAAGACCCAGTACTTC | CASRPRQGAIKTQYF
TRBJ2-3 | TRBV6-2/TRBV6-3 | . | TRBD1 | TGTGCCAGCAGTTGGGACAGGGGGGCTAGCACAGATACGCAGTATTTT | CASSWDRGASTDTQYF
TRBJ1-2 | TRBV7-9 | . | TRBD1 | TGTGCCAGCAGAAACCGGGACAGGGTTAATGGCTACACCTTC | CASRNRDRVNGYTF
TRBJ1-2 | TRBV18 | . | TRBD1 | TGTGCCAGCTCCGGGGGGACAGGATTTGGCTACACCTTC | CASSGGTGFGYTF
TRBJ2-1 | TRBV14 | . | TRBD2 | TGTGCCAGCAGCCAAGGAATGGTAGCGGGAGTAGGGAATGAGCAGTTCTTC | CASSQGMVAGVGNEQFF
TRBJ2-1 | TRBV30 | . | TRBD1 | TGTGCCTGGAGTGAAACCGGGACAGGATACAATGAGCAGTTCTTC | CAWSETGTGYNEQFF
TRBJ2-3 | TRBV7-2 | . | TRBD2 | TGTGCCAGCAGCCGGGGGGAAGTGACAGATACGCAGTATTTT | CASSRGEVTDTQYF
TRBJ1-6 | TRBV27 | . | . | TGTGCCAGCAGGACAGGCTCCTATAATTCACCCCTCCACTTT | CASRTGSYNSPLHF
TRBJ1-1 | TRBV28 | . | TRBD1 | TGTGCCAGCAGTGCCTCACCAGGGGGCGATCGTGGTACTGAAGCTTTCTTT | CASSASPGGDRGTEAFF
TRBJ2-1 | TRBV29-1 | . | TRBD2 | TGCAGCGCGGTCGGGGGGTCCTACAATGAGCAGTTCTTC | CSAVGGSYNEQFF
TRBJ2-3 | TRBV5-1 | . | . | TGCGCCAGCAGCTTGGCCGGACAGTTCACAGATACGCAGTATTTT | CASSLAGQFTDTQYF
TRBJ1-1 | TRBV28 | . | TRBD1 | TGTGCCAGCAGTTTACCCGGGACAGGGGTGAAGAACACTGAAGCTTTCTTT | CASSLPGTGVKNTEAFF
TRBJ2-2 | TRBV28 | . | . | TGTGCCAGCAGTTTGTACAGGGGGCGCGGGGGGACCGGGGAGCTGTTTTTT | CASSLYRGRGGTGELFF